A selection of T cell receptor beta chains follows, all from one sample in a study of OX40 agonist ivuxolimab in advanced cancers. Some clones are missing from TCRdb's copy, which holds only in-frame ones; the method was immunoSEQ multiplex PCR. This sample has more than 85,000 clones, with less than 95% found just once. The sample in question was CD4+ or CD8+ T cells sorted from blood, obtained in a trial of the OX40 agonist ivuxolimab. Receptor source: an adult with an advanced solid tumor such as melanoma, head and neck, liver or kidney cancer. The CDR3 runs from the conserved cysteine through the conserved F or W. D genes are given only for firm matches. The size field is filled for only some rows; it gives once, few, many or a size class.

TRBJ2-7 - TRBV10-3 - CAISRDYEQYF TGTGCCATCAGCCGGGACTACGAGCAGTACTTC
TRBJ2-5 - TRBV28 - CASSLRGGRETQYF TGTGCCAGCAGTTTACGAGGGGGACGAGAGACCCAGTACTTC
TRBJ1-2 - TRBV2 - CASTSGFNNYGYTF TGTGCCAGCACGTCCGGATTTAATAACTATGGCTACACCTTC
TRBJ2-2 - TRBV5-6 - CASSFYGTHTGELFF TGTGCCAGCAGCTTCTACGGGACGCACACCGGGGAGCTGTTTTTT
TRBJ2-5 - TRBV5-1 TRBD2 CASSLDGTSGRPGETQYF TGCGCCAGCAGCTTGGACGGGACTAGCGGGAGGCCCGGAGAGACCCAGTACTTC
TRBJ1-1 - TRBV11-2 TRBD1 CASSLERWATGQAGEAFF TGTGCCAGCAGCTTGGAACGCTGGGCGACAGGGCAGGCGGGTGAAGCTTTCTTT
TRBJ2-3 - TRBV7-2 - CASSLQGSSTDTQYF TGTGCCAGCAGCCTACAGGGCTCTAGCACAGATACGCAGTATTTT
TRBJ2-1 - TRBV6-1 - CASSGDSGNEQFF TGTGCCAGCAGCGGGGACTCGGGGAATGAGCAGTTCTTC
TRBJ1-2 - TRBV4-1 - CASSELLVSLYGYTF TGCGCCAGCAGCGAGCTGCTGGTTTCGTTATACGGCTACACCTTC
TRBJ1-6 - TRBV5-4 - CASSLGRGVNSPLHF TGTGCCAGCAGCTTGGGAAGGGGAGTAAATTCACCCCTCCACTTT
TRBJ2-2 - TRBV27 - CASSLIYGSSTGELFF TGTGCCAGCAGTTTAATATACGGGAGTAGCACCGGGGAGCTGTTTTTT
TRBJ2-5 - TRBV5-1 TRBD1 CASSVNGQGEGETQYF TGCGCCAGCAGCGTAAACGGACAGGGGGAGGGAGAGACCCAGTACTTC
TRBJ1-1 - TRBV11-3 - CASSPTQGTEAFF TGTGCCAGCAGCCCCACCCAGGGTACTGAAGCTTTCTTT
TRBJ2-7 - TRBV7-2 TRBD2 CASSLLTSGNGEQYF TGTGCCAGCAGCTTACTGACTAGCGGGAATGGCGAGCAGTACTTC
TRBJ2-3 - TRBV10-3 - CAISEPQTDTQYF TGTGCCATCAGTGAGCCCCAAACAGATACGCAGTATTTT
TRBJ2-1 - TRBV10-3 - CAISTDNYNEQFF TGTGCCATCAGTACGGACAACTACAATGAGCAGTTCTTC
TRBJ2-3 - TRBV29-1 TRBD2 CSVETSGRYTQYF TGCAGCGTTGAGACTAGCGGGAGGTATACGCAGTATTTT
TRBJ2-3 - TRBV23-1 - CASSQSEESGTDTQYF TGCGCCAGCAGTCAATCTGAAGAGTCCGGCACAGATACGCAGTATTTT
TRBJ2-5 - TRBV5-5 TRBD1 CPHRQGSPGGARDQYF TGCCCGCACCGACAGGGGTCCCCCGGGGGAGCAAGAGACCAGTACTTC
TRBJ1-4 - TRBV5-1 TRBD1 CASSVRDRGGKLFF TGCGCCAGCAGCGTCCGGGACAGGGGCGGAAAACTGTTTTTT
TRBJ2-2 - TRBV7-8 TRBD2 CASSPWAGATTGELFF TGTGCCAGCAGCCCATGGGCGGGAGCGACAACCGGGGAGCTGTTTTTT
TRBJ2-5 once TRBV28 - CASIKPSPGMQETQYF TGTGCCAGCATCAAACCGAGCCCCGGTATGCAAGAGACCCAGTACTTC
TRBJ2-1 - TRBV27 TRBD2 CASRKLSGSSLNEQFF TGTGCCAGCAGGAAGCTTAGCGGGAGTTCCCTCAATGAGCAGTTCTTC
TRBJ1-4 - TRBV29-1 - CSATGTAPTNEKLFF TGCAGCGCGACCGGGACCGCTCCAACTAATGAAAAACTGTTTTTT
TRBJ1-1 once TRBV7-3 - CASSSLNRAAEAFF TGTGCCAGCAGCTCGCTGAACAGGGCTGCTGAAGCTTTCTTT
TRBJ1-5 - TRBV19 - CASKGEYQPQHF TGTGCCAGTAAAGGAGAGTATCAGCCCCAGCATTTT
TRBJ1-2 - TRBV27 - CASRQTDNYGYTF TGTGCCAGCAGACAGACGGACAACTATGGCTACACCTTC
TRBJ2-7 - TRBV30 - CAWKRGPRREQYF TGTGCCTGGAAAAGAGGACCGAGGCGCGAGCAGTACTTC
TRBJ2-2 - TRBV7-6 - CASSLEYGELFF TGTGCCAGCAGCTTAGAGTATGGGGAGCTGTTTTTT
TRBJ2-3 - TRBV5-6 TRBD1 CASSLVPTGGADTQYF TGTGCCAGCAGCTTGGTTCCGACAGGGGGCGCAGATACGCAGTATTTT
TRBJ2-3 - TRBV29-1 - CSGLTSTDTQYF TGCAGCGGCCTGACGTCCACAGATACGCAGTATTTT
TRBJ2-7 - TRBV25-1 - CASSQTDSYEQYF TGTGCCAGCAGTCAAACGGATTCCTACGAGCAGTACTTC
TRBJ2-7 - TRBV6-6 - CASSPSGSEHEQYF TGTGCCAGCAGTCCCTCGGGGTCAGAGCACGAGCAGTACTTC
TRBJ2-1 - TRBV27 TRBD1 CASSFGTGGQYNEQFF TGTGCCAGCAGTTTCGGGACAGGGGGTCAGTACAATGAGCAGTTCTTC